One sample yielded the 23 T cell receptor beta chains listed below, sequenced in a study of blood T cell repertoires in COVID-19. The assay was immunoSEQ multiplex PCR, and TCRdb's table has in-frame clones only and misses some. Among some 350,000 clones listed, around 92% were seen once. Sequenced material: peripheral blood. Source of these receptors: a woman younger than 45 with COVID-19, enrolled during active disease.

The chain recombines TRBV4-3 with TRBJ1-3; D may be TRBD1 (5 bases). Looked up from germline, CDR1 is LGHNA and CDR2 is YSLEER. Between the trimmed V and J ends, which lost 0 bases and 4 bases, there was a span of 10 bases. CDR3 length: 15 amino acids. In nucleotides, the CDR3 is TGCGCCAGCAGCCAAGATAGCGGGGACGGAAACACCATATATTTT. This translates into CASSQDSGDGNTIYF.

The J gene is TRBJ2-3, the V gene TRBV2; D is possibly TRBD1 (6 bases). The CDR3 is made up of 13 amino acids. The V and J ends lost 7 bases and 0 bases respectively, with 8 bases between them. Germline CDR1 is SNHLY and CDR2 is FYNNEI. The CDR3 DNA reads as TGTGCCAGCACCCAGGGGAGCACAGATACGCAGTATTTT. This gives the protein CASTQGSTDTQYF.

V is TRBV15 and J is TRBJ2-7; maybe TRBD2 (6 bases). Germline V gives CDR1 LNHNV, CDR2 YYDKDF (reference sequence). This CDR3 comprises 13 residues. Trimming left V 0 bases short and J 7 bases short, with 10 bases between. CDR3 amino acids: CATSREAGGEQYV. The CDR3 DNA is TGTGCCACCAGCAGAGAAGCGGGTGGGGAGCAGTACGTC.

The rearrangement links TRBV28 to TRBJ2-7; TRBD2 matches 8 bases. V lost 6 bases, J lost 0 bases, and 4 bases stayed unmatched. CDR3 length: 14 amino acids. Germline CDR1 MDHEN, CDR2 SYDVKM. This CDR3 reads CASRDSGDSYEQYF. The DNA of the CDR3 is TGTGCCAGCAGAGATAGCGGGGACTCCTACGAGCAGTACTTC.

The CDR3 reads CASSIDQLAGYNEQFF. CDR3 nucleotide sequence: TGTGCCAGTAGTATAGATCAACTAGCGGGATACAATGAGCAGTTCTTC. The chain joins TRBV19 to TRBJ2-1; 10 nucleotides line up with TRBD2. The trim removed 0 bases at V and 4 bases at J, leaving 3 bases unmatched. Looked up from germline, CDR1 is LNHDA and CDR2 is SQIVND (reference sequence). CDR3 size: 16 residues.

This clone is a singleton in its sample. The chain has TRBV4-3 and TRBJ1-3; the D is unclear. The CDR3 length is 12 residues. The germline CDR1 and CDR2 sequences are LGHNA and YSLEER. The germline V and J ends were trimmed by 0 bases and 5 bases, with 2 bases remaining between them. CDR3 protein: CASSQDRNTIYF. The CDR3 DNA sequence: TGCGCCAGCAGCCAAGACAGAAACACCATATATTTT.

This CDR3 reads CASSSTRNSAYNEQFF. The CDR3 DNA sequence: TGTGCCAGCAGCTCCACCCGAAATAGCGCGTACAATGAGCAGTTCTTC. V usage is TRBV5-6 and J usage is TRBJ2-1; tentatively, D is TRBD2 (5 bases). This CDR3 region has 16 residues. Germline CDR1 reads SGHDT; CDR2 reads YYEEEE. Between the trimmed V and J ends, which lost 3 bases and 4 bases, there was a span of 17 bases.

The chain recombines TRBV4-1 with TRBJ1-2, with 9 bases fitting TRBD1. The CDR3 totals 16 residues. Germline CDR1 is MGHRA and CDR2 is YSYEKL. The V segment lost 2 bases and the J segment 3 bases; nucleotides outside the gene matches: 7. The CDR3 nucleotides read TGCGCCAGCAGCCAAAGAACAGGGGGCGATGACTATGGCTACACCTTC. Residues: CASSQRTGGDDYGYTF.

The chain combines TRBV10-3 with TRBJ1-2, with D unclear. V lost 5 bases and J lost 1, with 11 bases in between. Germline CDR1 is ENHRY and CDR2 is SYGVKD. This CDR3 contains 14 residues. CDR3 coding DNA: TGTGCCATCAGTCCGGGTCAAAATAACTATGGCTACACCTTC. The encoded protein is CAISPGQNNYGYTF.

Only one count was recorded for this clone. In nucleotides, the CDR3 is TGTGCCAGCAGTTTATATCCCCCAGCAGGGGCCTCCTACGAGCAGTACTTC. Translated: CASSLYPPAGASYEQYF. V gene TRBV28 combines with J gene TRBJ2-7; D might be TRBD1 (6 bases). This CDR3 has 17 residues. Deletions cut 1 base from V and 0 bases from J, with 16 bases between. Germline V gene sequence: CDR1 MDHEN, CDR2 SYDVKM.

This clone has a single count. CDR3 nucleotides: TGTGCCAGCAGCCGGGGACAGCCGCGGGTGCAGTTCTTC. It encodes CASSRGQPRVQFF. The chain carries TRBV28 and TRBJ2-1, with TRBD1 identical over 7 bases. The germline CDR1 and CDR2 sequences are MDHEN and SYDVKM. The CDR3 is 13 residues long. Germline trimming cut 6 bases from V and 12 bases from J; bases unmatched to any gene: 11. Together with reference TRBV28 and TRBJ2-1, the CDR3 gives the full variable domain: DVKVTQSSRYLVKRTGEKVFLECVQDMDHENMFWYRQDPGLGLRLIYFSYDVKMKEKGDIPEGYSVSREKKERFSLILESASTNQTSMYLCASSRGQPRVQFFGPGTRLTVL.

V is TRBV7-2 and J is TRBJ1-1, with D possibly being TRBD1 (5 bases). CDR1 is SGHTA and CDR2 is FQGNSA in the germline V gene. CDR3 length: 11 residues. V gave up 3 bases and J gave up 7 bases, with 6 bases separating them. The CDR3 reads CASSFDSEAFF. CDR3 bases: TGTGCCAGCAGCTTTGACAGTGAAGCTTTCTTT.

The DNA for the CDR3 is TGTGCCAGCAGCTTCTTCCGCGAGGGACATGACACTGAAGCTTTCTTT. Translation gives CASSFFREGHDTEAFF. This chain uses TRBV5-6 with TRBJ1-1; D is perhaps TRBD1 (6 bases). Germline CDR1 is SGHDT and CDR2 is YYEEEE. V gave up 2 bases and J gave up 3 bases, with 17 bases separating them. There are 16 residues in the CDR3.

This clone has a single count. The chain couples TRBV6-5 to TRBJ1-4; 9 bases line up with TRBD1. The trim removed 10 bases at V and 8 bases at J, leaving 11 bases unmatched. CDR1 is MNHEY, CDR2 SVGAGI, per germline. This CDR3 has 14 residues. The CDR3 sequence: CATWTGDRREKLFF. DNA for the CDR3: TGTGCCACCTGGACAGGGGATAGAAGAGAAAAACTGTTTTTT.

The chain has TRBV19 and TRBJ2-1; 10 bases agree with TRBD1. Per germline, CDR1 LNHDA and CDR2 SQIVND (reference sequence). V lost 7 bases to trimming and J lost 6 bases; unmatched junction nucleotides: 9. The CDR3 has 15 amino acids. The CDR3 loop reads CASTQPGQGINEQFF. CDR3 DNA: TGTGCCAGTACCCAACCGGGACAGGGGATCAATGAGCAGTTCTTC.

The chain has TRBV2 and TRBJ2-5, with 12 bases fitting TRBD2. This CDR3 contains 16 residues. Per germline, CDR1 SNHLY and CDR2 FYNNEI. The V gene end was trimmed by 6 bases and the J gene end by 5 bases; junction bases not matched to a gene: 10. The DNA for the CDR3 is TGTGCCAGCAGGAGACTAGCGGGAGTGGGGCAGGAGACCCAGTACTTC. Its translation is CASRRLAGVGQETQYF.

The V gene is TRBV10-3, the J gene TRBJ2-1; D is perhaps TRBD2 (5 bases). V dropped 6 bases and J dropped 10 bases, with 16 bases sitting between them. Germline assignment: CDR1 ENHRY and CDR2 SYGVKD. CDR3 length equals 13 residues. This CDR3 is CAIRDFGGVEQFF. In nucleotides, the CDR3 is TGTGCCATCAGGGATTTTGGAGGAGTAGAGCAGTTCTTC.

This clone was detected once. The CDR3 spells CASSQLGSSYGYTF. The CDR3 DNA is TGTGCCAGCAGCCAACTAGGGTCCTCCTATGGCTACACCTTC. The V gene is TRBV7-2, the J gene TRBJ1-2; D not resolved. There are 14 residues in the CDR3. The ends were cut back, 5 bases at V and 4 bases at J, with 14 bases in the middle. Germline CDR1 and CDR2: SGHTA and FQGNSA.

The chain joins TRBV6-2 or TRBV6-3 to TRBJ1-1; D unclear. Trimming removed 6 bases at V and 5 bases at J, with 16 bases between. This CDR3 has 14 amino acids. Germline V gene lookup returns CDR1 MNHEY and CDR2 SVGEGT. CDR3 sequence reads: CASSRLPGSTEAFF. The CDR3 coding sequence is TGTGCCAGCAGCCGCCTTCCGGGGTCAACTGAAGCTTTCTTT.

In DNA, the CDR3 is TGCAGTGCTAGTCTTGGCGGGACCTACAATGAGCAGTTCTTC. It encodes CSASLGGTYNEQFF. The rearrangement links TRBV20-1 to TRBJ2-1; TRBD2 is a possible D gene (6 bases). The CDR3 has 14 amino acids. V was cut by 3 bases and J by 2 bases, with 11 bases left in between. The V gene's germline CDR1 is DFQATT and CDR2 SNEGSKA (reference sequence).

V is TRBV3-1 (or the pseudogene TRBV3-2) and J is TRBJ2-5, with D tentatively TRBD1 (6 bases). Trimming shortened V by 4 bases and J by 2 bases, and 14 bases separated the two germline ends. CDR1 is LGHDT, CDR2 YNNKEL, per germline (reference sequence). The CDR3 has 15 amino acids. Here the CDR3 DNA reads TGTGCCAGCAGCCCCCTCAGGGGCCCTCAAGAGACCCAGTACTTC. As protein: CASSPLRGPQETQYF.

CDR3: CASSFGRPGYNEQFF. The CDR3 nucleotides are TGTGCCAGCAGCTTCGGGAGGCCGGGGTACAATGAGCAGTTCTTC. The chain couples TRBV11-3 to TRBJ2-1, with TRBD2 identical over 7 bases. Trimming removed 3 bases from V and 4 bases from J; junction bases left unmatched: 6. This CDR3 has 15 amino acids. Looked up from germline, CDR1 is SGHNT and CDR2 is YENEEA.

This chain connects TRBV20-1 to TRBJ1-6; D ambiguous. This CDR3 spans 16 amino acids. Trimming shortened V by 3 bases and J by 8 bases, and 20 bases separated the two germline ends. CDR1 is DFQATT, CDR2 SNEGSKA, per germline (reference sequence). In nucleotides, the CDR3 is TGCAGTGCTAGTGCAGAATTTGCGGGTTCCGATTCACCCCTCCACTTT. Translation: CSASAEFAGSDSPLHF.